This T cell receptor (beta chain) was sequenced for a study of OX40 agonist ivuxolimab in advanced cancers. Overall study results and limits: At 0.1 to 3.0 mg/kg, clonal expansion of CD4+ and CD8+ blood T cells had occurred by week 6. Average numbers of expanded clones were greater in CD8+ T cells than in CD4+.

Sequencing used immunoSEQ multiplex PCR; TCRdb keeps in-frame clones, though not all of them. The sample includes about 99,000 clones, 90% to 95% of them seen just once. If patients had autoimmune disease history or systemic immunosuppression, they were excluded. About this clone: Its antigen is unidentified.

The CDR3 length is 14 residues. Losses at the gene ends were 8 bases for V and 5 bases for J; bases not matched to a gene: 8. Germline lookup yields CDR1 SEHNR and CDR2 FQNEAQ (reference sequence). The source is an adult with an advanced solid tumor such as melanoma, head and neck, liver or kidney cancer. The V and J genes are TRBV7-9 and TRBJ2-7; 11 nucleotides line up with TRBD2. The sequencing used CD4+ or CD8+ T cells sorted from blood, collected in a trial of the OX40 agonist ivuxolimab. The CDR3: CASCLAGGAHEQYF. The CDR3 DNA reads TGTGCCAGCTGTCTAGCGGGAGGAGCCCACGAGCAGTACTTC.